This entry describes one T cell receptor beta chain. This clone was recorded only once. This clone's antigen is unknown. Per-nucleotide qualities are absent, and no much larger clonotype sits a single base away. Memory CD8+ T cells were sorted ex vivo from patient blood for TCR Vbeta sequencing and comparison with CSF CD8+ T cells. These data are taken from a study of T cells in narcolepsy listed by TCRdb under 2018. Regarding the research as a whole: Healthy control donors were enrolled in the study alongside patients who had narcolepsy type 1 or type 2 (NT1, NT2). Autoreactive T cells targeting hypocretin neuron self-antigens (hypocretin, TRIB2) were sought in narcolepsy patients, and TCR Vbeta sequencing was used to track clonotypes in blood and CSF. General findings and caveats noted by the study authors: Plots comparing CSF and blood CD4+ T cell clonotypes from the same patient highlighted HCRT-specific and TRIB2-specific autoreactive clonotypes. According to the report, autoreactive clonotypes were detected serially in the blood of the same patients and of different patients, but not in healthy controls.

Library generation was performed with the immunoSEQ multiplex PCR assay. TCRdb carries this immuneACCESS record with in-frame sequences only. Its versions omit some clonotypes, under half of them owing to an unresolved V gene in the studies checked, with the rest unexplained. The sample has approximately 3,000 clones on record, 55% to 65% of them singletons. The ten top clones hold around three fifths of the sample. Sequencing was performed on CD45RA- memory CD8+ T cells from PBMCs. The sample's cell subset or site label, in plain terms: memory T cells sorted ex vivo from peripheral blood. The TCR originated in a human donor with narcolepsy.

The DNA is TGTGCCAGTAGTATCTCTAGGGACAGGCGGGCCGGGGAGCTGTTTTTT. Its product reads: CASSISRDRRAGELFF. The rearrangement joined TRBV19 to TRBJ2-2, and 8 junctional nucleotides match TRBD1. CDR1 and CDR2 (LNHDA, SQIVND) derive from the germline V gene (reference sequence). The CDR3 covers 16 residues, taking in both the cysteine and the phenylalanine. The entry retains the CDR3 DNA only, 48 bases that are in frame from base 1. V is trimmed back by 3 bases and J by 6 bases, and the junction contains 9 bases that no gene match accounts for.